This TCR beta chain appears in the sequencing data of a study of control samples from healthy donors and cancer patients. Only in-frame clones appear in the TCRdb table, and some are missing; sequencing was by immunoSEQ multiplex PCR. The sample records 75,000 to 80,000 clones, roughly 89% being singletons. CDR1 is SQVTM and CDR2 is ANQGSEA in the germline V gene. Trimming cost V 2 bases and J 6 bases, with 13 bases left between them. This CDR3 is 13 amino acids long. This clonotype originated in a woman in her forties or fifties with colorectal cancer. Sample: PBMCs. The rearrangement links TRBV29-1 to TRBJ1-2, with D possibly matching TRBD1 (6 bases). CDR3 in amino acids: CSVELSQGNGYTF. CDR3 nucleotide sequence: TGCAGCGTTGAATTATCCCAGGGGAATGGCTACACCTTC.